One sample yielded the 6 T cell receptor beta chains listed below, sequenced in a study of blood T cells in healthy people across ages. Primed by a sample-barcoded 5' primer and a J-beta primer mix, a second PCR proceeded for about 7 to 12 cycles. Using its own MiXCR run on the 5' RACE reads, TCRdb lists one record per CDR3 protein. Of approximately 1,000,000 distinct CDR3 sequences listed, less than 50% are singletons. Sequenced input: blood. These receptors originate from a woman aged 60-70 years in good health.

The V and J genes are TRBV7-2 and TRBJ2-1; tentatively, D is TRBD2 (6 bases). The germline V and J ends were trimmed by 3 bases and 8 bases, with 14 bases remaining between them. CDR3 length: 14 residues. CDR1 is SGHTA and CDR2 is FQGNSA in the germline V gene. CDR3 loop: CASSFGDFVDEQFF. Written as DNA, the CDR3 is TGTGCCAGCAGCTTTGGGGACTTCGTCGATGAGCAGTTCTTC. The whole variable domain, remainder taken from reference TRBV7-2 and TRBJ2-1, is GAGVSQSPSNKVTEKGKDVELRCDPISGHTALYWYRQSLGQGLEFLIYFQGNSAPDKSGLPSDRFSAERTGGSVSTLTIQRTQQEDSAVYLCASSFGDFVDEQFFGPGTRLTVL.

The CDR3: CASRQRQGEKETQYF. As DNA, the CDR3 is TGTGCCAGCAGACAAAGACAGGGGGAGAAAGAGACCCAGTACTTC. This sequence joins TRBV2 and TRBJ2-5; 9 bases line up with TRBD1. The germline V gene encodes CDR1 SNHLY and CDR2 FYNNEI. The CDR3 runs 15 residues. V was clipped by 6 bases and J by 3 bases; unmatched bases: 8. Combining the CDR3 with reference TRBV2 and TRBJ2-5 gives the whole variable domain EPEVTQTPSHQVTQMGQEVILRCVPISNHLYFYWYRQILGQKVEFLVSFYNNEISEKSEIFDDQFSVERPDGSNFTLKIRSTKLEDSAMYFCASRQRQGEKETQYFGPGTRLLVL.

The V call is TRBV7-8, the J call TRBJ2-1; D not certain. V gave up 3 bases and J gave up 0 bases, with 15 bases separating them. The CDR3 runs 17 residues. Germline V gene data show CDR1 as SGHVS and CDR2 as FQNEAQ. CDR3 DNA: TGTGCCAGCAGCTTGCCCCGTCGGATCAGCTCCTACAATGAGCAGTTCTTC. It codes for CASSLPRRISSYNEQFF.

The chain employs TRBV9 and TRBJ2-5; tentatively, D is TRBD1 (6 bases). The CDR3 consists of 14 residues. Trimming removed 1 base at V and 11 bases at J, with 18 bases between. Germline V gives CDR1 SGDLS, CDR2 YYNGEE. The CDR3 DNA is TGTGCCAGCAGCGTACTCACAGGGTTCGATGAGCAGTACTTC. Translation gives CASSVLTGFDEQYF.

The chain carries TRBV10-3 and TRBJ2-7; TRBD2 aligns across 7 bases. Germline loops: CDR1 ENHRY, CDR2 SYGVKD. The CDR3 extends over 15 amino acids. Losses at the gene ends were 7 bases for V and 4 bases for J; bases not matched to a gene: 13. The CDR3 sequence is CAITETVASGYEQYF. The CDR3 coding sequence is TGTGCCATCACCGAGACGGTCGCTAGCGGATACGAGCAGTACTTC.

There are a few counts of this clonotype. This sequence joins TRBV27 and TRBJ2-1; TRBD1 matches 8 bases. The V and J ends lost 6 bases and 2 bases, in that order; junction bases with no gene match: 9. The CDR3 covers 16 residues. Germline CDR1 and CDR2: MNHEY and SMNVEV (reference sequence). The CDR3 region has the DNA TGTGCCAGCAGATTGCAGGGACAGGTCACCTACAATGAGCAGTTCTTC. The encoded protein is CASRLQGQVTYNEQFF.